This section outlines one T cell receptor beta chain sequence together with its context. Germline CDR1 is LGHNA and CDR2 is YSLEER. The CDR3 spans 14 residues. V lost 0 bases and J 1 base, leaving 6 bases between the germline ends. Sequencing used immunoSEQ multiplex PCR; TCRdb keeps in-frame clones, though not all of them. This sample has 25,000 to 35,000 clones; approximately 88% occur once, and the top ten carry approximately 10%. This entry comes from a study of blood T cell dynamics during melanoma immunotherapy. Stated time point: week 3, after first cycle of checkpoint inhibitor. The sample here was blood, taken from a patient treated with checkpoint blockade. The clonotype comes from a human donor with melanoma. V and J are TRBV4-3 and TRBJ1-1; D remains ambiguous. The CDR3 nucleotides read TGCGCCAGCAGCCAAGATATTACGAACACTGAAGCTTTCTTT. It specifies CASSQDITNTEAFF.